This T cell receptor (beta chain) came from a study of blood T cell repertoires in COVID-19. V lost 6 bases to trimming and J lost 6 bases; unmatched junction nucleotides: 10. The CDR3 has 14 residues. CDR1 is LGHDT and CDR2 is YNNKEL in the germline V gene (reference sequence). Repertoires were generated with immunoSEQ multiplex PCR, while TCRdb's copy carries only in-frame clones and drops some. The profile shows a few hundred thousand clones, about nine tenths of them singletons. Input material: peripheral blood. The rearrangement uses TRBV3-1 (or the pseudogene TRBV3-2) and TRBJ2-5; 7 bases line up with TRBD2. The source is an older woman with COVID-19, enrolled during active disease. CDR3: CASRASGDGKTQYF. Written as DNA, the CDR3 is TGTGCCAGCAGGGCGAGCGGGGATGGAAAGACCCAGTACTTC.